This TCR beta chain comes out of a study of shared clonotypes between healthy human individuals. Produced via immunoSEQ multiplex PCR; TCRdb's table is partial and in-frame only. This table holds about 380,000 clones, roughly 96% found once. The ends were cut back, 7 bases at V and 5 bases at J, with 17 bases in the middle. The CDR3 contains 14 residues. CDR1 MNHNS and CDR2 SASEGT come from the germline V gene. Sequencing used memory CD8+ T cells sorted from blood. As to subset: CD45RO+ cells pooled with CCR7-negative TemRA cells. This receptor was identified in a man aged 30 to 45 in good health. V and J are TRBV6-1 and TRBJ2-5; the D gene could be TRBD1 or TRBD2 (5 bases each). The CDR3, as DNA: TGTGCCAGCACCGGGGCCGGAGTGGGGGAGACCCAGTACTTC. Protein: CASTGAGVGETQYF.